The 24 T cell receptor beta chains in this list originate from one sample, sequenced in a study of shared clonotypes between healthy human individuals. Some clones are missing from TCRdb's copy, which holds only in-frame ones; the method was immunoSEQ multiplex PCR. The data contain under 1 million clones, 90% to 95% of them singletons. CD45RO-negative, CCR7-selected cells formed the naive CD8 fraction, which excluded terminally differentiated effector memory CD45RA+ cells. The sequenced material came from naive CD8+ T cells sorted from blood. The receptors were gathered from a man in his thirties or forties in good health.

The CDR3 loop is CASSPGVAGATGELFF. CDR3 nucleotide sequence: TGCGCCAGCAGCCCGGGGGTCGCAGGGGCGACCGGGGAGCTGTTTTTT. The V gene is TRBV4-1, the J gene TRBJ2-2; the D call may be TRBD1 or TRBD2 (6 bases each). Germline lookup yields CDR1 MGHRA and CDR2 YSYEKL. With 4 bases removed from V and 5 bases from J, the gap between germline ends came to 17 bases. The CDR3 contains 16 residues.

DNA of the CDR3: TGCAGCGTTGAACCCCGCGGGGGTCTGGTAGAGACCCAGTACTTC. Translated, it gives CSVEPRGGLVETQYF. The genes are TRBV29-1 and TRBJ2-5; TRBD2 matches at 7 bases. The CDR3 has 15 residues. Looked up from germline, CDR1 is SQVTM and CDR2 is ANQGSEA. V gave up 2 bases and J gave up 4 bases; unmatched junction bases: 10.

A remark on this clone: Other DNA sequences in the same sample also yield this CDR3. This chain joins TRBV7-2 and TRBJ2-2; D uncertain. Trimming shortened V by 5 bases and J by 5 bases, and 3 bases separated the two germline ends. The CDR3 loop spans 11 amino acids. In germline, CDR1 is SGHTA, CDR2 FQGNSA. The CDR3 bases are TGTGCCAGCAGCCGAACCGGGGAGCTGTTTTTT. Amino acids: CASSRTGELFF.

The chain is built from TRBV7-9 and TRBJ2-3; D is perhaps TRBD1 (5 bases). CDR3 size: 15 residues. The V gene lost 5 bases and the J gene lost 6 bases, with 18 bases spanning the gap. Germline assignment: CDR1 SEHNR and CDR2 FQNEAQ (reference sequence). The DNA of the CDR3 is TGTGCCAGCAGCCAGCAGGGTTCCCACCTTGATACGCAGTATTTT. Its protein is CASSQQGSHLDTQYF.

The chain joins TRBV29-1 to TRBJ2-7, with 7 positions matching TRBD2. The trim removed 2 bases at V and 4 bases at J, leaving 11 bases unmatched. Germline lookup yields CDR1 SQVTM and CDR2 ANQGSEA. The CDR3 has 15 residues. CDR3 in DNA: TGCAGCGTTGAATATGGGTCTAGCGGAACGTACGAGCAGTACTTC. Protein: CSVEYGSSGTYEQYF.

The V gene is TRBV29-1, the J gene TRBJ2-7, with D perhaps TRBD2 (6 bases). From germline, CDR1 is SQVTM and CDR2 ANQGSEA. Deletions cut 5 bases from V and 2 bases from J, with 22 bases between. This CDR3 is 16 amino acids long. CDR3 nucleotide sequence: TGCAGCGTTTCTGGGGTAATTGCGGGGCATACCTACGAGCAGTACTTC. This encodes CSVSGVIAGHTYEQYF.

The chain recombines TRBV11-2 with TRBJ2-3, with 9 bases matching TRBD2. The V gene end was trimmed by 5 bases and the J gene end by 4 bases; junction bases not matched to a gene: 13. The V gene's germline CDR1 is SGHAT and CDR2 FQNNGV. The CDR3 is 17 residues long. The CDR3, as DNA: TGTGCCAGCAGCCCCTTATATAGCGGGAGAGACGCAGATACGCAGTATTTT. Amino acid sequence: CASSPLYSGRDADTQYF.

CDR3 in amino acids: CASPASGTDTQYF. CDR3 nucleotides: TGTGCCAGCCCCGCTTCGGGCACAGATACGCAGTATTTT. The chain is built from TRBV7-2 and TRBJ2-3; D unresolved. The CDR3 has 13 amino acids. The V gene lost 8 bases and the J gene lost 1 base, with 10 bases spanning the gap. CDR1 is SGHTA and CDR2 is FQGNSA in the germline V gene.

The gene calls are TRBV19 and TRBJ1-5, with D perhaps matching TRBD1 (6 bases). The ends were cut back, 3 bases at V and 4 bases at J, with 13 bases in the middle. The CDR3 has 15 residues. CDR1 LNHDA and CDR2 SQIVND come from the germline V gene (reference sequence). CDR3 coding DNA: TGTGCCAGTAGTATTTACGGACAGAATAATCAGCCCCAGCATTTT. This codes for CASSIYGQNNQPQHF. The entire variable domain, with the rest obtained from reference TRBV19 and TRBJ1-5, is as follows: DGGITQSPKYLFRKEGQNVTLSCEQNLNHDAMYWYRQDPGQGLRLIYYSQIVNDFQKGDIAEGYSVSREKKESFPLTVTSAQKNPTAFYLCASSIYGQNNQPQHFGDGTRLSIL.

The rearrangement links TRBV12-5 to TRBJ2-1, with 7 bases matching TRBD2. Losses at the gene ends were 2 bases for V and 8 bases for J; bases not matched to a gene: 9. The CDR3 contains 15 residues. Per the germline V gene, CDR1 is LGHNT and CDR2 is FRNRAP. DNA of the CDR3: TGTGCTAGTGGTTTGCAGCGGGAAGACGTCGATGAGCAGTTCTTC. Protein sequence: CASGLQREDVDEQFF.

This sequence joins TRBV6-1 and TRBJ2-7; D possibly corresponds to TRBD1 (5 bases). Trimming pared 6 bases from V and 0 bases from J, leaving 6 bases between. Germline V gene sequence: CDR1 MNHNS, CDR2 SASEGT. The CDR3 sequence is 12 residues long. CDR3 in amino acids: CASRTVSYEQYF. CDR3 nucleotides: TGTGCCAGCAGGACAGTCTCCTACGAGCAGTACTTC.

This clone was detected a few times. J is TRBJ2-7 and V is TRBV28, with unresolved D. This CDR3 has 14 residues. Germline CDR1 MDHEN, CDR2 SYDVKM. Trimming cost V 6 bases and J 2 bases, with 14 bases left between them. The CDR3 loop is CASSLRETPYEQYF. In DNA, the CDR3 is TGTGCCAGCAGCCTCAGAGAGACCCCCTACGAGCAGTACTTC.

The chain carries TRBV7-6 and TRBJ2-1; 7 positions agree with TRBD1. Germline CDR1 is SGHVS and CDR2 is FNYEAQ. The ends lost 2 bases at V and 9 bases at J; junction bases unmatched: 7. This CDR3 is 14 amino acids long. The CDR3 here is CASSLPWTGGEQFF. In DNA form, the CDR3 reads TGTGCCAGCAGCTTACCGTGGACAGGCGGTGAGCAGTTCTTC.

DNA for the CDR3: TGCAGCGTTGAAAGTCTAGCGGGAGCAGGCGGGACAGATACGCAGTATTTT. Its protein is CSVESLAGAGGTDTQYF. The chain is built from TRBV29-1 and TRBJ2-3; 10 nucleotides agree with TRBD2. The CDR3 is 17 residues long. V shed 2 bases, J shed 3 bases, and the junction held 11 bases outside the gene matches. The germline V gene has CDR1 SQVTM and CDR2 ANQGSEA.

V gene TRBV29-1 combines with J gene TRBJ2-1; 10 bases are a match to TRBD2. Per the germline V gene, CDR1 is SQVTM and CDR2 is ANQGSEA. With 3 bases clipped from V and 10 bases from J, the junction kept 12 bases outside the gene matches. CDR3 size: 15 residues. DNA for the CDR3: TGCAGCGTTGAGCCGAGGAGCGGGAGGGCCTCCGAGCAGTTCTTC. Protein: CSVEPRSGRASEQFF.

The chain combines TRBV6-5 with TRBJ2-7; 9 bases fit TRBD2. This CDR3 region has 15 residues. J gave up 3 bases and V 0 bases, and 3 bases lay outside the gene matches. The germline gives CDR1 MNHEY, CDR2 SVGAGI. The CDR3 sequence: CASSYSTSGFYEQYF. The CDR3 DNA is TGTGCCAGCAGTTACTCGACTAGCGGCTTCTACGAGCAGTACTTC.

The chain recombines TRBV2 with TRBJ1-2, with TRBD1 identical over 8 bases. Germline-derived CDR1 and CDR2 are SNHLY and FYNNEI. V shed 2 bases, J shed 7 bases, and the junction held 12 bases outside the gene matches. This CDR3 has 16 residues. The chain's CDR3 is CASSEISGGPLFGYTF. The CDR3, as DNA: TGTGCCAGCAGTGAAATCTCAGGGGGCCCTCTATTTGGCTACACCTTC.

The chain employs TRBV7-9 and TRBJ1-5; no clear D gene. The V end lost 1 base, the J end lost 2 bases, and 12 bases lay between the germline ends. The CDR3 covers 16 residues. Germline lookup yields CDR1 SEHNR and CDR2 FQNEAQ (reference sequence). CDR3 in DNA: TGTGCCAGCAGCTTAGGGCCCTGGGAGGGCAATCAGCCCCAGCATTTT. It yields the protein CASSLGPWEGNQPQHF.

V gene TRBV11-2 combines with J gene TRBJ2-7; D gene ambiguous. Germline V gene data show CDR1 as SGHAT and CDR2 as FQNNGV. V was trimmed by 5 bases and J by 0 bases, leaving 14 bases between them. CDR3 length: 15 residues. In DNA form, the CDR3 reads TGTGCCAGCAGCCTTGAGCCCGGAAGCTCCTACGAGCAGTACTTC. It specifies CASSLEPGSSYEQYF.

The genes are TRBV4-1 and TRBJ2-3, with TRBD2 matching over 15 bases. The CDR3 runs to 16 residues. V lost 3 bases and J lost 6; bases outside the gene matches: 4. The germline V gene has CDR1 MGHRA and CDR2 YSYEKL. The CDR3 DNA follows: TGCGCCAGCAGCCAGGAAGGGACTAGCGGGAGGGATACGCAGTATTTT. The encoded protein is CASSQEGTSGRDTQYF.

The chain combines TRBV4-3 with TRBJ2-1; 10 bases map to TRBD2. J gave up 7 bases and V 1 base, and 7 bases lay outside the gene matches. Germline lookup yields CDR1 LGHNA and CDR2 YSLEER. The CDR3 totals 16 residues. The CDR3 reads CASSQALAGVVNEQFF. In nucleotides, the CDR3 is TGCGCCAGCAGCCAAGCCCTAGCGGGAGTGGTTAATGAGCAGTTCTTC.

The chain employs TRBV9 and TRBJ2-7, with TRBD2 identical over 7 bases. Germline values: CDR1 SGDLS, CDR2 YYNGEE. CDR3 length: 14 amino acids. V shed 4 bases and J 4 bases; nucleotides not matched to a gene: 8. The CDR3 region has the DNA TGTGCCAGCAGCCCAGACAGCGGGACGTACGAGCAGTACTTC. Protein: CASSPDSGTYEQYF.

This sequence joins TRBV29-1 and TRBJ2-1; perhaps TRBD1 as D (5 bases). This CDR3 region has 13 residues. Deletions cut 4 bases from V and 4 bases from J, with 11 bases between. CDR1 is SQVTM and CDR2 is ANQGSEA in the germline V gene. CDR3 DNA: TGCAGCGTTGTGACAGAAACATACAATGAGCAGTTCTTC. This gives the protein CSVVTETYNEQFF.

This sequence joins TRBV4-1 and TRBJ2-7; 11 nucleotides match TRBD2. Unmatched junction bases numbered 2, after V lost 4 bases and J lost 3 bases. The CDR3 contains 14 residues. Germline CDR1 MGHRA, CDR2 YSYEKL. The CDR3 is CASSLAGGYYEQYF. CDR3 nucleotide sequence: TGCGCCAGCAGCCTAGCGGGAGGGTACTACGAGCAGTACTTC.